The TCR beta chain described here comes from a study of cytomegalovirus exposure and HLA in healthy donors. This clone was seen only a few times. The CDR3 extends over 15 amino acids. Germline CDR1 is MGHDK and CDR2 is SYGVNS. J gave up 0 bases and V 5 bases, and 4 bases lay outside the gene matches. The PCR was carried out with 60 Vbeta primers and 13 Jbeta primers. Some clones are missing from TCRdb's copy, which holds only in-frame ones; the method was immunoSEQ multiplex PCR. Found here are approximately 82,000 clones, over 9.5% of them singletons; the top ten hold about 25%. The sequence was collected from a man in his sixties in good health and CMV-seropositive. The sequenced material came from PBMCs. The gene calls are TRBV25-1 and TRBJ1-5, with 7 nucleotides matching TRBD1. This CDR3 is CASSPGGHSNQPQHF. The CDR3 region has the DNA TGTGCCAGCAGTCCAGGGGGACATAGCAATCAGCCCCAGCATTTT.